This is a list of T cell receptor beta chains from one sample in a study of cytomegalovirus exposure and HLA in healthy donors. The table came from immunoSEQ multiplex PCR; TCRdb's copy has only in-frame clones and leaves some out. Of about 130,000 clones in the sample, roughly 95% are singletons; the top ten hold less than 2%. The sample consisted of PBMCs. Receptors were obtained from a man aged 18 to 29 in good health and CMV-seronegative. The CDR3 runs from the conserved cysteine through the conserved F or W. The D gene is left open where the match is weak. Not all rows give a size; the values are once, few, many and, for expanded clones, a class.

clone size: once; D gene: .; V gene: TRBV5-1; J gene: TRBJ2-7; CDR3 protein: CASSLTGYEQYF; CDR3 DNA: TGCGCCAGCAGCTTGACGGGCTACGAGCAGTACTTC
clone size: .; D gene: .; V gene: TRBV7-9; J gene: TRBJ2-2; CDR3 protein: CASSRRLIANTGELFF; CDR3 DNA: TGTGCCAGCAGCAGGAGACTCATCGCGAACACCGGGGAGCTGTTTTTT
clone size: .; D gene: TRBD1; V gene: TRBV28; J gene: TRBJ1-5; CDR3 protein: CAGPGDRYSNQPQHF; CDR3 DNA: TGTGCCGGACCAGGGGACAGGTATAGCAATCAGCCCCAGCATTTT
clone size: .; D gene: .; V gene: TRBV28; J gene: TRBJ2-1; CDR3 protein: CASSLEGLLYNEQFF; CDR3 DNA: TGTGCCAGCAGTTTGGAGGGCCTCCTTTACAATGAGCAGTTCTTC
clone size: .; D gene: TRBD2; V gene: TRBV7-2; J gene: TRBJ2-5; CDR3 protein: CASSLDIGRVQETQYF; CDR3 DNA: TGTGCCAGCAGCTTAGACATCGGGAGGGTACAAGAGACCCAGTACTTC
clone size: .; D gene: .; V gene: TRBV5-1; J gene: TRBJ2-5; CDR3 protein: CASTRTVRRETQYF; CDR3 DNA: TGCGCCAGCACCCGGACAGTCCGTCGAGAGACCCAGTACTTC
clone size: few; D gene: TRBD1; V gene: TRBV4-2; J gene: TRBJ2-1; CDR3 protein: CASSPGQGYEQFF; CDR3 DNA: TGTGCCAGCAGCCCGGGACAGGGCTATGAGCAGTTCTTC
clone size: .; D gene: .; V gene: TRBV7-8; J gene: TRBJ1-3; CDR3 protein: CASSLDTGNTIYF; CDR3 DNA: TGTGCCAGCAGCTTAGACACTGGAAACACCATATATTTT
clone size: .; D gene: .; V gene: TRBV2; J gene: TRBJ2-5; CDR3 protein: CASLGREEVGETQYF; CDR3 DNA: TGTGCCAGCCTTGGCAGGGAGGAGGTAGGAGAGACCCAGTACTTC
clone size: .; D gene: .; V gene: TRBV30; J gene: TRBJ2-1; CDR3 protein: CAWSLGVDNEQFF; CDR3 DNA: TGTGCCTGGAGCCTCGGGGTAGACAATGAGCAGTTCTTC
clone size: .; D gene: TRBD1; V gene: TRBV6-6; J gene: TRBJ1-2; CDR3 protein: CASSPTGGVYGYTF; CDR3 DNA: TGTGCCAGCAGTCCGACAGGGGGCGTCTATGGCTACACCTTC
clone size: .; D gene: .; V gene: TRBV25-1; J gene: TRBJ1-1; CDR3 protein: CASTSFGGLREAFF; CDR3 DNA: TGTGCCAGCACCTCATTCGGGGGTCTTAGGGAAGCTTTCTTT
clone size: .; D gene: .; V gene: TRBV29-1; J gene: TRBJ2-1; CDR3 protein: CSVVWWSSYNEQFF; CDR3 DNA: TGCAGCGTTGTTTGGTGGAGCTCCTACAATGAGCAGTTCTTC
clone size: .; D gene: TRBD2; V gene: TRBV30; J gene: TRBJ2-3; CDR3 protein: CAWNLEGLALLDTQYF; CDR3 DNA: TGTGCCTGGAATCTTGAAGGACTAGCATTGTTAGATACGCAGTATTTT
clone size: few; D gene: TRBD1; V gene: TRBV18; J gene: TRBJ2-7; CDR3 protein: CASSPGQGAYEQYF; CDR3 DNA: TGTGCCAGCTCACCAGGGCAGGGGGCCTACGAGCAGTACTTC
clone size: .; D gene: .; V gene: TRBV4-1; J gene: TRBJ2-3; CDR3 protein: CASSQTPGAATDTQYF; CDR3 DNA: TGCGCCAGCAGCCAGACACCGGGAGCGGCGACAGATACGCAGTATTTT
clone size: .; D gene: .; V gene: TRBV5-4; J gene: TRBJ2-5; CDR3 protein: CASSSSGFQETQYF; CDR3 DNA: TGTGCCAGCAGCTCCAGCGGGTTCCAAGAGACCCAGTACTTC
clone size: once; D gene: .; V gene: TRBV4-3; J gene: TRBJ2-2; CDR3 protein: CASSQEEAAANTGELFF; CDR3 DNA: TGCGCCAGCAGCCAAGAGGAGGCGGCGGCGAACACCGGGGAGCTGTTTTTT
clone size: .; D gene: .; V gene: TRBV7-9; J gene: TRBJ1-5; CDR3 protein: CASSPGSGGDAQHF; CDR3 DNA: TGTGCCAGCAGCCCCGGATCCGGAGGGGACGCCCAGCATTTT
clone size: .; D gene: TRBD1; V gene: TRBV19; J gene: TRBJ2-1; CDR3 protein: CASREDRGHHEQFF; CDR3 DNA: TGTGCTAGTCGAGAGGACAGGGGGCATCATGAGCAGTTCTTC
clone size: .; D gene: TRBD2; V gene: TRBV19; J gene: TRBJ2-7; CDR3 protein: CASSGTSGLYEQYF; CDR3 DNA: TGTGCCAGTAGCGGGACTAGCGGACTTTACGAGCAGTACTTC
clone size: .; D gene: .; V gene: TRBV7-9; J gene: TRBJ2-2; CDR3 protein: CASSLLRVEGGNTGELFF; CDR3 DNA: TGTGCCAGCAGCTTATTACGCGTCGAGGGAGGGAACACCGGGGAGCTGTTTTTT
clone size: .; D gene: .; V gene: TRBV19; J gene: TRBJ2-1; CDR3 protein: CASSTQGNLYNEQFF; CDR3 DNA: TGTGCCAGTAGTACCCAGGGGAATCTCTACAATGAGCAGTTCTTC
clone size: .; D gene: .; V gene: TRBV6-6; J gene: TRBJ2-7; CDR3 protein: CASTHDPAEPEQYF; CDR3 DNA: TGTGCCAGCACCCATGACCCAGCGGAGCCCGAGCAGTACTTC
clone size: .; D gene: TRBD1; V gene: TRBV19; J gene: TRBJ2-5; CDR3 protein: CATRDRADSQETQYF; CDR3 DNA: TGTGCCACCAGAGACAGGGCGGACTCTCAAGAGACCCAGTACTTC
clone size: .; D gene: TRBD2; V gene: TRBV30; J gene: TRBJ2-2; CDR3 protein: CASPRTSGNGGELFF; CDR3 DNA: TGTGCCTCTCCCCGGACTAGCGGGAATGGCGGGGAGCTGTTTTTT
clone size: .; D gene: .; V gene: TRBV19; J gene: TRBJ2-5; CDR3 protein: CASSIGRERTQYF; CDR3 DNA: TGTGCCAGTAGTATTGGAAGGGAGAGGACCCAGTACTTC
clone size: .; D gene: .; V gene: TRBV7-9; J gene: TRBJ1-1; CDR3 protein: CAAPRRPGGHTEAFF; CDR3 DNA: TGTGCCGCACCCCGACGGCCGGGGGGCCACACTGAAGCTTTCTTT
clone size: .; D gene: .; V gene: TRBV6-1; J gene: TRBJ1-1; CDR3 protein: CASSETQGLNTEAFF; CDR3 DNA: TGTGCCAGCAGTGAGACTCAGGGTTTGAACACTGAAGCTTTCTTT
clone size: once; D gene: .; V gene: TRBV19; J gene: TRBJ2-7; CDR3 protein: CASSRGDSSYEQYF; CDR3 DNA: TGTGCCAGTAGTAGGGGGGACAGCTCCTACGAGCAGTACTTC
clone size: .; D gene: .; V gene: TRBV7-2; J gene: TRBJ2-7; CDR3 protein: CASSPLARSPEQYF; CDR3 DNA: TGTGCCAGCAGCCCCCTAGCCCGGTCGCCCGAGCAGTACTTC
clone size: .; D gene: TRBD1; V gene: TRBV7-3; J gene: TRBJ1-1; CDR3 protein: CASSLTTGEDTEAFF; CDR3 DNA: TGTGCCAGCAGCTTAACGACAGGGGAAGACACTGAAGCTTTCTTT
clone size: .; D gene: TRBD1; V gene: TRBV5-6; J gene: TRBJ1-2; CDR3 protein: CASSSGTAPYGYTF; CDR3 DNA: TGTGCCAGCAGCTCAGGGACAGCGCCCTATGGCTACACCTTC
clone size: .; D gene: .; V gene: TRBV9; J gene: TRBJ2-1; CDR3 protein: CASSEVWDNYNEQFF; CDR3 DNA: TGTGCCAGCAGCGAAGTATGGGACAACTACAATGAGCAGTTCTTC
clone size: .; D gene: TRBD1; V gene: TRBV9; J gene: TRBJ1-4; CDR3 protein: CASSVGGTVNEKLFF; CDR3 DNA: TGTGCCAGCAGCGTAGGGGGGACAGTTAATGAAAAACTGTTTTTT
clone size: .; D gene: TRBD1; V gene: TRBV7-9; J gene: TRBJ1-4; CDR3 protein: CASSSGQGARSEKLFF; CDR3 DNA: TGTGCCAGCAGCTCGGGACAGGGGGCTCGGAGTGAAAAACTGTTTTTT
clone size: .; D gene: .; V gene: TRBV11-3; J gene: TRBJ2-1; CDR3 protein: CASSKTGENYNEQFF; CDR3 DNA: TGTGCCAGCAGCAAAACGGGGGAGAACTACAATGAGCAGTTCTTC
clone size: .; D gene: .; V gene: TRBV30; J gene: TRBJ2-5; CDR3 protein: CAWTDRPEGGTQYF; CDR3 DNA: TGTGCCTGGACCGATAGGCCGGAGGGTGGGACCCAGTACTTC
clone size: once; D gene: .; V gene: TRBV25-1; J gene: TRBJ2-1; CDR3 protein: CASSLTRMDEQFF; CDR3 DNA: TGTGCCAGCTCCCTGACACGTATGGATGAGCAGTTCTTC
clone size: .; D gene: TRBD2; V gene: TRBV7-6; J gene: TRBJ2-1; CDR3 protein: CASSLEASGSVGQFF; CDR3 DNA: TGTGCCAGCAGCTTAGAGGCTAGCGGGAGTGTTGGGCAGTTCTTC
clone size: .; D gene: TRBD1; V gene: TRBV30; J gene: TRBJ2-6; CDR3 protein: CAWRRGQGAPGANVLTF; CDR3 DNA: TGTGCCTGGAGGAGGGGACAGGGGGCTCCGGGGGCCAACGTCCTGACTTTC
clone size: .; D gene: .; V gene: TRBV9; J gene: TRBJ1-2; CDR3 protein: CASSVEPLEGYTF; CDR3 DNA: TGTGCCAGCAGCGTAGAACCCTTAGAAGGCTACACCTTC
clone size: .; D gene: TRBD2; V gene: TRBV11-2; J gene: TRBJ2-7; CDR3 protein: CASSLGGSNEQYF; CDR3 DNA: TGTGCCAGCAGCTTAGGCGGGAGTAACGAGCAGTACTTC
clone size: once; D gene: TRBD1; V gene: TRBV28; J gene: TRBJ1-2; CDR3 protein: CASSTTGFNYGYTF; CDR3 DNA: TGTGCCAGCAGCACGACAGGGTTTAACTATGGCTACACCTTC
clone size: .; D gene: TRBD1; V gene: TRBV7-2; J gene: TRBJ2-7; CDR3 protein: CASSLRSQGTYEQYF; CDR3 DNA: TGTGCCAGCAGCTTACGTTCACAGGGGACCTACGAGCAGTACTTC
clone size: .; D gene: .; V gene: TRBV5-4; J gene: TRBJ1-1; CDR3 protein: CASTTEGTSAEAFF; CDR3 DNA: TGTGCCAGCACCACTGAGGGGACATCGGCTGAAGCTTTCTTT
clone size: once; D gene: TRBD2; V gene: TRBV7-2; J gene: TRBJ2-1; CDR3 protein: CASSLTSGTYNEQFF; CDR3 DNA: TGTGCCAGCAGCTTAACTAGCGGGACGTACAATGAGCAGTTCTTC
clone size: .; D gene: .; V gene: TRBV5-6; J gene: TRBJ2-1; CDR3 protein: CASSFQVLGAYNEQFF; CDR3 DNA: TGTGCCAGCAGCTTCCAAGTTTTAGGGGCCTACAATGAGCAGTTCTTC
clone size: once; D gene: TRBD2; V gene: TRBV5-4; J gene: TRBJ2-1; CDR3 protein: CASSLGTRLAVYNEQFF; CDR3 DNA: TGTGCCAGCAGCCTAGGGACGCGACTAGCGGTTTACAATGAGCAGTTCTTC
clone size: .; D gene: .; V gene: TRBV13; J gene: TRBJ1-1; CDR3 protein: CAITTANTEAFF; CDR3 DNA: TGTGCCATCACAACAGCGAACACTGAAGCTTTCTTT
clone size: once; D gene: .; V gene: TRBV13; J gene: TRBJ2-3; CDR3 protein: CASSLEDRRQYF; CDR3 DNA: TGTGCCAGCAGCTTAGAAGACAGACGGCAGTATTTT
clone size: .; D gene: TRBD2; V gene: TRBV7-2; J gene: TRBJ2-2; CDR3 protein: CASSVLAGGEGGELFF; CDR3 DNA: TGTGCCAGCAGCGTACTAGCGGGAGGGGAGGGCGGGGAGCTGTTTTTT
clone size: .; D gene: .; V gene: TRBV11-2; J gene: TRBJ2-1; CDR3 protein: CASSLAPSTGGQFF; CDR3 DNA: TGTGCCAGCAGCTTAGCCCCGTCGACAGGCGGGCAGTTCTTC
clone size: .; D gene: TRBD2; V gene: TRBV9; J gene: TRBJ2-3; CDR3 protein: CASSGGGRFTDTQYF; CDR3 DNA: TGTGCCAGCAGCGGTGGCGGGAGGTTCACAGATACGCAGTATTTT
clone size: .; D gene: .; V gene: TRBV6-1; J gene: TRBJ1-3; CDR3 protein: CASSRYQGSGNTIYF; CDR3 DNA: TGTGCCAGCAGCAGATATCAGGGATCTGGAAACACCATATATTTT
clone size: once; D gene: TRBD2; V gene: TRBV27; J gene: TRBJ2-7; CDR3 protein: CASSLVTSGDEQYF; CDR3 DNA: TGTGCCAGCAGCCTGGTGACTAGCGGCGACGAGCAGTACTTC
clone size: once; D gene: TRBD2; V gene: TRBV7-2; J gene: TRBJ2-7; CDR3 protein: CASSSRGPSGKYEQYF; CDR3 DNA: TGTGCCAGCAGCTCGAGAGGGCCTAGCGGGAAGTACGAGCAGTACTTC
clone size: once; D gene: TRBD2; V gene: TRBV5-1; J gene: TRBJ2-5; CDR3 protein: CASSLLGRGLPKETQYF; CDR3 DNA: TGCGCCAGCAGCTTGTTGGGGAGGGGACTCCCCAAGGAGACCCAGTACTTC